What follows is one TCR beta chain and its context. These data are taken from a study of technical replicates of blood from a few donors. Method: immunoSEQ multiplex PCR; TCRdb's copy keeps in-frame clones and lacks some. The profile shows just under 100,000 clones, about 95% of them singletons. The material sequenced was T cells isolated from PBMCs. This receptor was taken from a human donor in good health.

The CDR3 spells CASSTRTGGFYEQYF. The CDR3 nucleotides are TGTGCCAGCAGCACTCGGACAGGGGGCTTCTACGAGCAGTACTTC. The J gene is TRBJ2-7, the V gene TRBV4-2; 11 bases map to TRBD1. Germline V gene data show CDR1 as LGHNA and CDR2 as YNFKEQ. J lost 3 bases, V lost 5 bases, and 6 bases had no gene match. The CDR3 is made up of 15 amino acids.